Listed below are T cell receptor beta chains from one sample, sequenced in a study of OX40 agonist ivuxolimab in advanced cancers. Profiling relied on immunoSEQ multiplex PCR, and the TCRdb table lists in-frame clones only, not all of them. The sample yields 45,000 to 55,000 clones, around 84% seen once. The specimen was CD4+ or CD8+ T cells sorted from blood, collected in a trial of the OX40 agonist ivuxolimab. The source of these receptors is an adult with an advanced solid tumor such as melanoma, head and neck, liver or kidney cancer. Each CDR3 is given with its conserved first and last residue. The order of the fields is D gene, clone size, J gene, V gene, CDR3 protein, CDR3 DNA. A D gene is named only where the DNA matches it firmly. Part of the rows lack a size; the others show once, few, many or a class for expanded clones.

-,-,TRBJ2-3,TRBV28,CASSLYGSEDHRTDTQYF,TGTGCCAGCAGTTTATATGGGTCAGAGGACCATCGCACAGATACGCAGTATTTT
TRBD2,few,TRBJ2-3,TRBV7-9,CASSPPSGRAGTQYF,TGTGCCAGCAGCCCCCCTAGCGGGAGGGCCGGAACGCAGTATTTT
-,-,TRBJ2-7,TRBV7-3,CASSLTGDGVEQYF,TGTGCCAGCAGCTTAACGGGAGATGGGGTCGAGCAGTACTTC
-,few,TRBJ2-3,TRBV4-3,CASSLLMGSTQYF,TGCGCCAGCAGCCTCCTGATGGGGTCTACGCAGTATTTT
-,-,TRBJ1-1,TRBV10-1,CASKESGNTEAFF,TGCGCCAGCAAGGAGTCCGGGAACACTGAAGCTTTCTTT
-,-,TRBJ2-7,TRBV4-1,CASSQVPGVAYEQYF,TGCGCCAGCAGCCAAGTGCCGGGAGTGGCCTACGAGCAGTACTTC
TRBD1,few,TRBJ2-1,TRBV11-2,CASSPSDRTSYNEQFF,TGTGCCAGCAGCCCCTCGGACAGGACCTCCTACAATGAGCAGTTCTTC
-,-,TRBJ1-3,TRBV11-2,CASSLGPGNTIYF,TGTGCCAGCAGCTTAGGACCTGGAAACACCATATATTTT
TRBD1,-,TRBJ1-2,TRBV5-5,CASSLDAGGNYGYTF,TGTGCCAGCAGCTTGGATGCAGGGGGCAACTATGGCTACACCTTC
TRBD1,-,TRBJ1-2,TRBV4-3,CASSQDPRGRSYTF,TGCGCCAGCAGCCAAGATCCCAGGGGGAGGAGCTACACCTTC
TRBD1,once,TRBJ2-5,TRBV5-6,CASSSLPGQGAGTQYF,TGTGCCAGCAGCTCCCTACCGGGACAGGGGGCGGGGACCCAGTACTTC
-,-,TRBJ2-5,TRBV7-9,CASSLNVETQYF,TGTGCCAGCAGCTTAAACGTAGAGACCCAGTACTTC
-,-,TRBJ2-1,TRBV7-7,CASSLDGRYAYNEQFF,TGTGCTAGCAGCTTAGACGGGAGATACGCCTACAATGAGCAGTTCTTC
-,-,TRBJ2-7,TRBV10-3,CATRRDILDGEQYF,TGTGCCACCAGAAGGGATATCCTCGACGGTGAGCAGTACTTC
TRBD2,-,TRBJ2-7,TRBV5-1,CASSLYSRGGLADYYEQYF,TGCGCCAGCAGCCTCTATTCCAGGGGGGGACTAGCGGACTATTACGAGCAGTACTTC
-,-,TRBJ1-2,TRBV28,CASSSYSNQNYGYTF,TGTGCCAGCAGCTCGTATTCCAACCAAAACTATGGCTACACCTTC
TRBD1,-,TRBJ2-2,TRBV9,CASSNGTGIRTGELFF,TGTGCCAGCAGCAACGGGACAGGGATACGCACCGGGGAGCTGTTTTTT
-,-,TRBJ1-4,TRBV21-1,CASSKDRVEKLFF,TGTGCCAGCAGCAAAGACAGGGTTGAAAAACTGTTTTTT
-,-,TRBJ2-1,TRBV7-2,CASSSPGSDNEQFF,TGTGCCAGCAGCTCGCCGGGGTCGGACAATGAGCAGTTCTTC
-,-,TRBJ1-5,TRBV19,CASRLNFEAGQPQHF,TGTGCCAGTAGGCTCAACTTCGAGGCAGGACAGCCCCAGCATTTT
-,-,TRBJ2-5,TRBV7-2,CASSFSGETQYF,TGTGCCAGCAGCTTTAGCGGAGAGACCCAGTACTTC
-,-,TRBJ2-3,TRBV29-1,CSVRVARTDTQYF,TGCAGCGTTCGGGTAGCGCGCACAGATACGCAGTATTTT
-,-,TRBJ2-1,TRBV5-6,CASSLLSGNYNEQFF,TGTGCCAGCAGCTTGTTGAGCGGTAACTACAATGAGCAGTTCTTC
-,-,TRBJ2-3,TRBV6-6,CASSWGTDTQYF,TGTGCCAGCAGTTGGGGAACAGATACGCAGTATTTT
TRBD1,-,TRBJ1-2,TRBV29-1,CSGLQGADGYTF,TGCAGCGGCTTACAGGGGGCTGATGGCTACACCTTC
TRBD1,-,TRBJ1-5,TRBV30,CAWSGRGPWQPQHF,TGTGCCTGGAGTGGAAGGGGGCCGTGGCAGCCCCAGCATTTT
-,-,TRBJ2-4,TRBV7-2,CASSLKFTGTRVFF,TGTGCCAGCAGCTTAAAATTTACAGGGACAAGGGTGTTCTTC